This T cell receptor (beta chain) stems from a study of blood T cell repertoires in COVID-19. Study information: COVID-19 samples from acute and convalescent phases originated in the United States, Italy and Spain. T cells, B-cell-depleted T cells, or PBMCs provided the cDNA or gDNA that served as material.

Repertoires were generated with immunoSEQ multiplex PCR, while TCRdb's copy carries only in-frame clones and drops some. Here the sample spans over 30,000 clones, less than 95% being singletons. CDR3 length: 14 amino acids. The V gene's germline CDR1 is KGHSH and CDR2 LQKENI. V lost 0 bases, J lost 7 bases, and 7 bases lay in between. The V call is TRBV18, the J call TRBJ1-6, with D unclear. Sample: peripheral blood. The clonotype was recovered from a man between 70 and 80 years old with active or convalescent COVID-19. CDR3: CASSPPVANSPLHF. The CDR3 bases are TGTGCCAGCTCACCACCGGTAGCCAATTCACCCCTCCACTTT. Looking up the rest from reference TRBV18 and TRBJ1-6 gives the full variable domain: NAGVMQNPRHLVRRRGQEARLRCSPMKGHSHVYWYRQLPEEGLKFMVYLQKENIIDESGMPKERFSAEFPKEGPSILRIQQVVRGDSAAYFCASSPPVANSPLHFGNGTRLTVT.